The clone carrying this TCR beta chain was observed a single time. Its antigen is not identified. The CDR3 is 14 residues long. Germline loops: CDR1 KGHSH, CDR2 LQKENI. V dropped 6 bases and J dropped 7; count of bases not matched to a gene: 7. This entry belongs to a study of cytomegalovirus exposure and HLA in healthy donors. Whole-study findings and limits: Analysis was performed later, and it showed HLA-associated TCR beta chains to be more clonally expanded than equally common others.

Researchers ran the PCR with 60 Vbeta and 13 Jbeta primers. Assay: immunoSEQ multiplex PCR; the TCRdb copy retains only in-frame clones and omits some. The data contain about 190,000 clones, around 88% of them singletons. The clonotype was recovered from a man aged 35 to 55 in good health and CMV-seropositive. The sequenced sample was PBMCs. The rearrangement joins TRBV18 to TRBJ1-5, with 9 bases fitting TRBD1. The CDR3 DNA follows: TGTGCCAGCTCCCTCGGGACAGGGAAGCAGCCCCAGCATTTT. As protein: CASSLGTGKQPQHF. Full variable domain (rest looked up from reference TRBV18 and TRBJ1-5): NAGVMQNPRHLVRRRGQEARLRCSPMKGHSHVYWYRQLPEEGLKFMVYLQKENIIDESGMPKERFSAEFPKEGPSILRIQQVVRGDSAAYFCASSLGTGKQPQHFGDGTRLSIL.